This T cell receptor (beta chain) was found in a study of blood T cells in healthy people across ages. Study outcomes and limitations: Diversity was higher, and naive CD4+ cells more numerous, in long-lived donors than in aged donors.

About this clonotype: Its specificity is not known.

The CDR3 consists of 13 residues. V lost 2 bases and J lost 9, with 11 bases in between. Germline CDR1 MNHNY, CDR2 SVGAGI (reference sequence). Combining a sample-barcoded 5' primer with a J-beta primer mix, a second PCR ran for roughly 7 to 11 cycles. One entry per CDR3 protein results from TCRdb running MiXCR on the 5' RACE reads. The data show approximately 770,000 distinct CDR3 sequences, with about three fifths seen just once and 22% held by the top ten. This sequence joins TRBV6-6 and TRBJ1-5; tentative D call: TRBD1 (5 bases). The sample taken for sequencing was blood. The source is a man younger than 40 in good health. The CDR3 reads CASSYGAQAPQHF. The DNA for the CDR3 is TGTGCCAGCAGTTACGGGGCCCAAGCGCCCCAGCATTTT.